This T cell receptor beta chain derives from a study of control samples from healthy donors and cancer patients. Measured with immunoSEQ multiplex PCR; TCRdb has only the in-frame clones, and not every one. Altogether 84,000 or so clones are present, 91% being singletons, with the ten largest covering 15% to 17%. Trimming shortened V by 2 bases and J by 0 bases, and 18 bases separated the two germline ends. The CDR3 loop spans 18 amino acids. CDR1 is SGHRS and CDR2 is YFSETQ in the germline V gene. The gene calls are TRBV5-1 and TRBJ2-1; tentatively, D is TRBD2 (7 bases). This clonotype originated in a young man in good health. Sequences were obtained from blood. In DNA form, the CDR3 reads TGCGCCAGCAGCTTACTCGGGGGGCTTACGAGCTCCTACAATGAGCAGTTCTTC. Amino acid sequence: CASSLLGGLTSSYNEQFF.